Listed here are 20 T cell receptor beta chains from one sample, sequenced in a study of early T cells in non-severe SARS-CoV-2 infection. One entry per CDR3 protein results from TCRdb running MiXCR on the 5' RACE reads. This sample has 90,000 to 120,000 distinct CDR3 sequences, with about an eighth found just once. The sample comprised whole blood. These receptor sequences come from an adult who was a healthcare worker with PCR-confirmed SARS-CoV-2 infection or an uninfected control (not recorded which).

V is TRBV20-1 and J is TRBJ2-1; TRBD2 aligns across 11 bases. This CDR3 contains 17 residues. Losses at the gene ends were 0 bases for V and 8 bases for J; bases not matched to a gene: 12. Germline assignment: CDR1 DFQATT and CDR2 SNEGSKA (reference sequence). The CDR3 DNA sequence: TGCAGTGCTAGAGAGGTCGGGACTAGCGGTGGATCGGATGAGCAGTTCTTC. Protein: CSAREVGTSGGSDEQFF.

V and J are TRBV5-1 and TRBJ1-1, with a tentative D call TRBD1 (5 bases). CDR3 length: 12 residues. CDR1 and CDR2 from the germline V gene are SGHRS and YFSETQ. The V end lost 0 bases, the J end lost 8 bases, and 8 bases lay between the germline ends. CDR3 protein: CASSLESGEAFF. In nucleotides, the CDR3 is TGCGCCAGCAGCTTGGAGTCAGGGGAAGCTTTCTTT.

This clonotype was observed a handful of times. The V and J genes are TRBV10-3 and TRBJ2-3; possibly TRBD1 or TRBD2 for D (5 bases each). Germline V lookup: CDR1 ENHRY, CDR2 SYGVKD. V lost 2 bases and J lost 1, with 13 bases in between. The CDR3 has 16 residues. CDR3 sequence (DNA): TGTGCCATCAGTGAGAGGGGAGAGACTCGCACAGATACGCAGTATTTT. It yields the protein CAISERGETRTDTQYF.

This clonotype was found a few times. CDR3 in DNA: TGTGCCAGCAGTTCGACAGGGACCTCCTACAATGAGCAGTTCTTC. Translated: CASSSTGTSYNEQFF. The chain combines TRBV6-5 with TRBJ2-1; 7 bases align to TRBD1. The CDR3 has 15 residues. Germline loops: CDR1 MNHEY, CDR2 SVGAGI. The junction had 3 bases not matched to a gene; V was cut back by 4 bases and J by 0 bases.

The chain links TRBV10-3 to TRBJ1-1, with D maybe TRBD1 (5 bases). V was shortened by 2 bases and J by 1 base, with 11 bases between the two germline ends. Germline V gene sequence: CDR1 ENHRY, CDR2 SYGVKD. The CDR3 totals 15 residues. CDR3 amino acids: CAISEAGPRNTEAFF. In nucleotides, the CDR3 is TGTGCCATCAGTGAGGCGGGGCCACGGAACACTGAAGCTTTCTTT.

This chain links TRBV2 with TRBJ2-1, with TRBD2 matching over 9 bases. Germline assignment: CDR1 SNHLY and CDR2 FYNNEI. The CDR3 has 15 residues. V lost 5 bases, J lost 4 bases, and 6 bases stayed unmatched. For the CDR3, the DNA is TGTGCCAGCAGTAACCTAGCGGGAAGTTACAATGAGCAGTTCTTC. Residues: CASSNLAGSYNEQFF.

J is TRBJ2-2 and V is TRBV6-1, with D possibly being TRBD2 (6 bases). Germline loops: CDR1 MNHNS, CDR2 SASEGT. V lost 6 bases and J lost 0, with 11 bases in between. The CDR3 sequence is 15 residues long. The CDR3 is CASSSGTSNTGELFF. The CDR3 DNA reads TGTGCCAGCAGCTCCGGGACTTCGAACACCGGGGAGCTGTTTTTT.

This clonotype was counted many times. Because it lacks the conserved phenylalanine or tryptophan at the end, this CDR3 is likely a read error. No DNA is shown, since the ends of the CDR3 on it are uncertain; the CDR3 is the one TCRdb lists. The rearrangement joins TRBV7-9 to TRBJ2-1; the table's D gene call, TRBD2, was not cross checked with the DNA. The CDR3 region is 14 residues in length, termini included. Looked up from germline, CDR1 is SEHNR and CDR2 is FQNEAQ (reference sequence). CDR3: CASSPRRTSGRVYP.

This clonotype was seen at least ten times. The rearrangement links TRBV10-1 to TRBJ1-1; D may be TRBD1 (5 bases). V shed 6 bases and J shed 5 bases, with 10 bases lying between them. CDR1 and CDR2 from the germline V gene are WNHNN and SYGVQD (reference sequence). This CDR3 contains 12 residues. CDR3 coding DNA: TGCGCCAGCAGCCAGGGTTTAACTGAAGCTTTCTTT. This gives the protein CASSQGLTEAFF.

Comment on this clonotype: Sequence at one end of the junction differs from germline and may be a read error. The chain employs TRBV11-2 and TRBJ1-1, with unresolved D. CDR1 is SGHAT, CDR2 FQNNGV, per germline. The CDR3 runs 14 residues. The CDR3 here is CASSLAQGYTKAFF. DNA for the CDR3: TGTGCCAGCAGCTTAGCGCAAGGCTACACTAAAGCTTTCTTT.

This clonotype was detected a few times. The J gene is TRBJ2-3, the V gene TRBV20-1; tentative D call: TRBD2 (6 bases). Per the germline V gene, CDR1 is DFQATT and CDR2 is SNEGSKA (reference sequence). The V and J ends lost 6 bases and 4 bases respectively, with 17 bases between them. This CDR3 contains 14 residues. The CDR3 reads CSAPTLWGADTQYF. The CDR3 DNA follows: TGCAGTGCCCCCACACTGTGGGGGGCAGATACGCAGTATTTT.

The chain uses TRBV12-3 or TRBV12-4 and TRBJ2-7, with TRBD1 as a possible D gene (8 bases). The CDR3 sequence is 14 residues long. Trimming took off 6 bases at V and 3 bases at J, with 15 bases between the two ends. CDR3 coding DNA: TGTGCCAGCAGCTCGACAGGGGAGGGCTACGAGCAGTACTTC. Its translation is CASSSTGEGYEQYF.

In this sample, this clonotype turned up a few times. The V call is TRBV11-3, the J call TRBJ2-7; D not certain. Trimming stripped 4 bases from V and 2 bases from J, with 15 bases between. The CDR3 loop spans 15 amino acids. Germline V CDR1 and CDR2: SGHNT, YENEEA. The CDR3 protein is CASSYARDGAYEQYF. In DNA form, the CDR3 reads TGTGCCAGCAGCTATGCGCGAGATGGGGCCTACGAGCAGTACTTC.

This clonotype was counted ten times or more. The V and J genes are TRBV7-8 and TRBJ2-1, with 8 bases matching TRBD2. J was trimmed by 0 bases and V by 2 bases; bases with no gene match: 9. CDR3 length: 18 residues. Germline CDR1 SGHVS, CDR2 FQNEAQ. In DNA, the CDR3 is TGTGCCAGCAGCTTAATGGCTAGCGGGTTTAGCTCCTACAATGAGCAGTTCTTC. This sequence encodes CASSLMASGFSSYNEQFF.

This chain uses TRBV5-6 with TRBJ2-7; tentative D call: TRBD1 (6 bases). The V gene's germline CDR1 is SGHDT and CDR2 YYEEEE. This CDR3 comprises 15 residues. V dropped 5 bases and J dropped 1 base, with 16 bases sitting between them. Here the CDR3 reads CASSSTGTPSYEQYF. In DNA form, the CDR3 reads TGTGCCAGCAGTTCCACCGGGACACCGTCCTACGAGCAGTACTTC.

The table lists this clonotype with a few counts. This chain connects TRBV18 to TRBJ2-7; perhaps TRBD2 as D (6 bases). The germline V gene encodes CDR1 KGHSH and CDR2 LQKENI. V lost 3 bases and J lost 3, with 12 bases in between. The CDR3 has 14 amino acids. The CDR3 protein is CASSPPARGYEQYF. CDR3 coding DNA: TGTGCCAGCTCACCCCCAGCGCGGGGCTACGAGCAGTACTTC. Full variable domain (outside the CDR3, taken from reference TRBV18 and TRBJ2-7): NAGVMQNPRHLVRRRGQEARLRCSPMKGHSHVYWYRQLPEEGLKFMVYLQKENIIDESGMPKERFSAEFPKEGPSILRIQQVVRGDSAAYFCASSPPARGYEQYFGPGTRLTVT.

Many counts were recorded for this clonotype. The J gene is TRBJ1-6, the V gene TRBV5-8, with D possibly matching TRBD1 (5 bases). The germline V gene encodes CDR1 SGHTS and CDR2 YDEGEE. The CDR3 has 15 residues. V was shortened by 10 bases and J by 0 bases, with 14 bases between the two germline ends. This CDR3 reads CAGQAASSYNSPLHF. DNA of the CDR3: TGTGCCGGACAAGCGGCGAGCTCCTATAATTCACCCCTCCACTTT.

This clonotype was seen ten or more times. This chain links TRBV5-1 with TRBJ1-1; D possibly corresponds to TRBD1 (5 bases). The germline V and J ends were trimmed by 4 bases and 3 bases, with 10 bases remaining between them. The CDR3 sequence is 13 residues long. Germline-derived CDR1 and CDR2 are SGHRS and YFSETQ. The CDR3 DNA reads TGCGCCAGCAGCCCAACAGGAGACACTGAAGCTTTCTTT. This sequence encodes CASSPTGDTEAFF.

CDR3 sequence: CASSLLRTGGDEQYF. CDR3 nucleotide sequence: TGTGCCAGCAGTCTACTTCGGACAGGGGGGGACGAGCAGTACTTC. The V gene is TRBV6-5, the J gene TRBJ2-7, with 10 bases fitting TRBD1. Per germline, CDR1 MNHEY and CDR2 SVGAGI. This CDR3 spans 15 amino acids. J lost 5 bases, V lost 5 bases, and 9 bases had no gene match.

This clonotype was detected a few times. Written as DNA, the CDR3 is TGTGCCAGCAGTTACTCGCGGACAACCGATGAGCAGTTCTTC. Protein: CASSYSRTTDEQFF. The chain carries TRBV6-5 and TRBJ2-1; tentative D call: TRBD1 (5 bases). Germline-derived CDR1 and CDR2 are MNHEY and SVGAGI. V was shortened by 0 bases and J by 8 bases, with 11 bases between the two germline ends. The CDR3 loop spans 14 amino acids.